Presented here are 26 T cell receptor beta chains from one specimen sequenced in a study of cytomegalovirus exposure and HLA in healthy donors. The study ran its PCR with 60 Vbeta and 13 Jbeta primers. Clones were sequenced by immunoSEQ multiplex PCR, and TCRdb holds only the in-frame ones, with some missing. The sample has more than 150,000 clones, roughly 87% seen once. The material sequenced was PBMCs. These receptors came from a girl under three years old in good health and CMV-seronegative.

The CDR3 is CASSLVLAGQETQYF. CDR3 nucleotides: TGCGCCAGCAGCTTGGTCCTAGCGGGACAAGAGACCCAGTACTTC. This chain uses TRBV5-1 with TRBJ2-5; TRBD2 aligns across 9 bases. CDR3 length: 15 residues. CDR1 is SGHRS and CDR2 is YFSETQ in the germline V gene. Trimming removed 0 bases from V and 2 bases from J; junction bases left unmatched: 2.

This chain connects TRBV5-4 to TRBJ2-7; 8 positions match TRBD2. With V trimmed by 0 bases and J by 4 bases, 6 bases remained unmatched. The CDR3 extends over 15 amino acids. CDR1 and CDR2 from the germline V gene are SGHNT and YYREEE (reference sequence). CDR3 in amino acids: CASSLGSGGVYEQYF. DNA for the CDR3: TGTGCCAGCAGCTTGGGTTCCGGGGGGGTATACGAGCAGTACTTC. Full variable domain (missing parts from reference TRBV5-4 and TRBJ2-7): ETGVTQSPTHLIKTRGQQVTLRCSSQSGHNTVSWYQQALGQGPQFIFQYYREEENGRGNFPPRFSGLQFPNYSSELNVNALELDDSALYLCASSLGSGGVYEQYFGPGTRLTVT.

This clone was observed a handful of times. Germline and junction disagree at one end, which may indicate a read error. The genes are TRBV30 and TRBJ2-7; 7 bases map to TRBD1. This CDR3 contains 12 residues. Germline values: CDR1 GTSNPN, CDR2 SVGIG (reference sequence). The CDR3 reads CACSDRAHEQYF. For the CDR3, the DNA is TGTGCCTGCAGTGACAGGGCCCACGAGCAGTACTTC.

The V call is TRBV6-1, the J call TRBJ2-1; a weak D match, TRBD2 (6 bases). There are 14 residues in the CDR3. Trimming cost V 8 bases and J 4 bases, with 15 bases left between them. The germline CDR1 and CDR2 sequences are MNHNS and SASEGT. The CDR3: CASARDSSYNEQFF. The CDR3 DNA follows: TGTGCCAGCGCCCGGGACTCGTCATACAATGAGCAGTTCTTC.

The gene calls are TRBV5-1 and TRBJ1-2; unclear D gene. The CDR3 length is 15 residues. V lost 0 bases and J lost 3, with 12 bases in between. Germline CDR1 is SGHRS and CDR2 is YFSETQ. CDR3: CASSLATSSYYGYTF. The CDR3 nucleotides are TGCGCCAGCAGCTTGGCTACTTCGAGTTACTATGGCTACACCTTC.

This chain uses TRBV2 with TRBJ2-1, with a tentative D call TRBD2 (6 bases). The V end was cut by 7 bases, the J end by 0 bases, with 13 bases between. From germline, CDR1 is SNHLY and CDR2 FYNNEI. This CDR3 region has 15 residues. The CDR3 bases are TGTGCCAGCATGGGGACTCGGAGCTCCTACAATGAGCAGTTCTTC. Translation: CASMGTRSSYNEQFF. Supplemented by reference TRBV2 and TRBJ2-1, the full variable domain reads EPEVTQTPSHQVTQMGQEVILRCVPISNHLYFYWYRQILGQKVEFLVSFYNNEISEKSEIFDDQFSVERPDGSNFTLKIRSTKLEDSAMYFCASMGTRSSYNEQFFGPGTRLTVL.

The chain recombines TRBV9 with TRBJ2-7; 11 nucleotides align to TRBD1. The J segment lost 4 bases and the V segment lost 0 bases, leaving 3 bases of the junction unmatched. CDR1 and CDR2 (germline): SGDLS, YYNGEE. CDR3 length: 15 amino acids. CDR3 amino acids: CASSVGTGGAYEQYF. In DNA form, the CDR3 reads TGTGCCAGCAGCGTAGGGACAGGGGGCGCGTACGAGCAGTACTTC.

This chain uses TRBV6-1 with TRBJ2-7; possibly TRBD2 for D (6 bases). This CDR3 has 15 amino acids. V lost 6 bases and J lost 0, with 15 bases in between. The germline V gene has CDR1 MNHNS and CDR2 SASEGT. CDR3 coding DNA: TGTGCCAGCAGACAACGACTAGACCCCTCCTACGAGCAGTACTTC. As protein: CASRQRLDPSYEQYF.

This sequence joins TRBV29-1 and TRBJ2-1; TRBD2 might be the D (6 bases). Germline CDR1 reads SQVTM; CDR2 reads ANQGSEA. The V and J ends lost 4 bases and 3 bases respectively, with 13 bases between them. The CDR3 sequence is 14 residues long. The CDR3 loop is CSVVGLTHYNEQFF. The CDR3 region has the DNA TGCAGCGTTGTCGGACTAACACACTACAATGAGCAGTTCTTC.

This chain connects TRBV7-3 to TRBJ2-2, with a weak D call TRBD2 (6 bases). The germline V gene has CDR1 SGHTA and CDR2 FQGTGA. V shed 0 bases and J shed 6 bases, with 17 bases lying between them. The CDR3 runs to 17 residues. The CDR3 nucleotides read TGTGCCAGCAGCTTAACTCCGGGACTCCAGGCCCCCGGGGAGCTGTTTTTT. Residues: CASSLTPGLQAPGELFF.

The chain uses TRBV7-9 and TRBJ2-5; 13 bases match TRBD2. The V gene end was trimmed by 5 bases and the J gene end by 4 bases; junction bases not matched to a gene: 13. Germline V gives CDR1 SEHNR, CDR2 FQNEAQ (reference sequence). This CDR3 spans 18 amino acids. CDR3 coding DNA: TGTGCCAGCAGCCCAAAACTCGGACTAGCGGGAGTCGTAGAGACCCAGTACTTC. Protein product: CASSPKLGLAGVVETQYF.

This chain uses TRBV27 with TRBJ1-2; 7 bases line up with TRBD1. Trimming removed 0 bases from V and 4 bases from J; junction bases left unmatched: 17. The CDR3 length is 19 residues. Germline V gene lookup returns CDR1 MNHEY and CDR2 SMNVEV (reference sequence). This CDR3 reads CASSLSSPTGRSIGYGYTF. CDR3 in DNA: TGTGCCAGCAGTTTATCGTCTCCGACAGGGCGGTCTATCGGCTATGGCTACACCTTC.

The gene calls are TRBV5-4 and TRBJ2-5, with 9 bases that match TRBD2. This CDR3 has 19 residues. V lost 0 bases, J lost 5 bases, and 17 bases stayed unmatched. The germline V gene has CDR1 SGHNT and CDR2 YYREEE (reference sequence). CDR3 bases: TGTGCCAGCAGCTTGGCCGTGTCTAGCGGGACCCCCTTGCGGGAGACCCAGTACTTC. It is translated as CASSLAVSSGTPLRETQYF.

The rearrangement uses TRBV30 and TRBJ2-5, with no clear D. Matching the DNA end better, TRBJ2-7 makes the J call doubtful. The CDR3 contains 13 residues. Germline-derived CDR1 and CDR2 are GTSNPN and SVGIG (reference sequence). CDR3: CAWRKVSSYEQYF. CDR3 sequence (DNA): TGTGCCTGGAGGAAGGTTAGCTCCTACGAGCAGTACTTC.

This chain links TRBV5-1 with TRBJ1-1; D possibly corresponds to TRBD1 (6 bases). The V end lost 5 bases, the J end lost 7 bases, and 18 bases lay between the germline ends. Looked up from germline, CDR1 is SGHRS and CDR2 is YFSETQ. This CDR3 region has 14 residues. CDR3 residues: CASSLTGSWGEAFF. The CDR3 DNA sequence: TGCGCCAGCAGTTTAACAGGGTCATGGGGTGAAGCTTTCTTT.

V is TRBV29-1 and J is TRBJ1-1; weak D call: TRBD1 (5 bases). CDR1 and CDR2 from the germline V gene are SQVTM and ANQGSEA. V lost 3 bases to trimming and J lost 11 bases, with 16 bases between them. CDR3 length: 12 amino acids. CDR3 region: CSVEGGGLRAFF. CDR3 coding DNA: TGCAGCGTTGAGGGGGGGGGACTGCGTGCTTTCTTT. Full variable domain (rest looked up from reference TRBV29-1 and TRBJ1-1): SAVISQKPSRDICQRGTSLTIQCQVDSQVTMMFWYRQQPGQSLTLIATANQGSEATYESGFVIDKFPISRPNLTFSTLTVSNMSPEDSSIYLCSVEGGGLRAFFGQGTRLTVV.

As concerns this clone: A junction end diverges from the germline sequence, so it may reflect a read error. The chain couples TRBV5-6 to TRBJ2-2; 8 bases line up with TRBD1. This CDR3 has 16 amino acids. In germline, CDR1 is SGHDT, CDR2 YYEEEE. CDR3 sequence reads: CASSPRQGYGTRELFF. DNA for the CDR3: TGTGCCAGCAGCCCAAGACAGGGGTACGGCACCAGGGAGCTGTTTTTT. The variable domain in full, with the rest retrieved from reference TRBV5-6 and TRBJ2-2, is DAGVTQSPTHLIKTRGQQVTLRCSPKSGHDTVSWYQQALGQGPQFIFQYYEEEERQRGNFPDRFSGHQFPNYSSELNVNALLLGDSALYLCASSPRQGYGTRELFFGEGSRLTVL.

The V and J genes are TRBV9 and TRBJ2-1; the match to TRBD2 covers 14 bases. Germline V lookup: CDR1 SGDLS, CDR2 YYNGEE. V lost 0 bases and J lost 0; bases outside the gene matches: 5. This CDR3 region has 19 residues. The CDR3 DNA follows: TGTGCCAGCAGCGTAGGACTAGCGGGGGGGCCAAGCTCCTACAATGAGCAGTTCTTC. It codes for CASSVGLAGGPSSYNEQFF.

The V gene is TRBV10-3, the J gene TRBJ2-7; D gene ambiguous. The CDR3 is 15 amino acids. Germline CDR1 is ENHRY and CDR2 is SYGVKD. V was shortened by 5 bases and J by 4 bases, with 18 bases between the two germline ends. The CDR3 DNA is TGTGCCATCAGTACGAAGGAAGTGGGCAGGTACGAGCAGTACTTC. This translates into CAISTKEVGRYEQYF.

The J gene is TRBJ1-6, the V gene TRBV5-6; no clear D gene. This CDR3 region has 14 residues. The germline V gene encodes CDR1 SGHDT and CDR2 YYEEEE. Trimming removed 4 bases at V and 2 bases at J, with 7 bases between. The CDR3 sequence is CASSEPPYNSPLHF. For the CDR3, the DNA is TGTGCCAGCAGCGAGCCACCCTATAATTCACCCCTCCACTTT.

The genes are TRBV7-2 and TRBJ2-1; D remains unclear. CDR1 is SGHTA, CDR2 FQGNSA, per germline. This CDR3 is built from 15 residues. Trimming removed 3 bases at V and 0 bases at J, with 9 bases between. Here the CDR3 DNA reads TGTGCCAGCAGCTTGGGCGCCAGCTCCTACAATGAGCAGTTCTTC. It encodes CASSLGASSYNEQFF.

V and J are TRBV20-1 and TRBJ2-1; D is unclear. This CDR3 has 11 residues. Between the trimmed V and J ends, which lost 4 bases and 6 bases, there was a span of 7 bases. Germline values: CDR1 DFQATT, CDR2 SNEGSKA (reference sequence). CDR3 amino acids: CSAIDRNEQFF. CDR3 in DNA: TGCAGTGCTATAGACCGCAATGAGCAGTTCTTC.

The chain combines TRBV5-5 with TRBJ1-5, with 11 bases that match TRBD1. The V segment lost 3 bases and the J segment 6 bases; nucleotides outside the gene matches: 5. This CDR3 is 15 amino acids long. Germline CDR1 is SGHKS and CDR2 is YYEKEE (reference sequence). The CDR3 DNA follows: TGTGCCAGCAGCTCCGGACAGGGGGCAGGTCAGCCCCAGCATTTT. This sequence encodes CASSSGQGAGQPQHF.

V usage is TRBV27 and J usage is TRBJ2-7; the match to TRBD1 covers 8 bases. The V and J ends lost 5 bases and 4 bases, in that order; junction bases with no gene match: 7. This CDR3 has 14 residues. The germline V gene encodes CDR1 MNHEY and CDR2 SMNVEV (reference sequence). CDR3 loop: CASSPIGQGYEQYF. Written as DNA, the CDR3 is TGTGCCAGCAGTCCGATCGGACAGGGTTACGAGCAGTACTTC.

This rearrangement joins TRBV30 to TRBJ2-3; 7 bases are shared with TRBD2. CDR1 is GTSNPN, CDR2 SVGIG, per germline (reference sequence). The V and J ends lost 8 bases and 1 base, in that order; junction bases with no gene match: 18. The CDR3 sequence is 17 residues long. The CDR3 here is CAQTKRTSQSGTDTQYF. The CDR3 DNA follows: TGTGCCCAGACCAAAAGGACTAGTCAATCCGGCACAGATACGCAGTATTTT.

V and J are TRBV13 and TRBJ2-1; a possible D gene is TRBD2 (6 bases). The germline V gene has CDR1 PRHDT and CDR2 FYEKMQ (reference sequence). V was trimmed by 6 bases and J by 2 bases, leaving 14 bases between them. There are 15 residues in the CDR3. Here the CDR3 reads CASSQIADPYNEQFF. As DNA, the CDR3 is TGTGCCAGCAGTCAGATAGCGGATCCCTACAATGAGCAGTTCTTC. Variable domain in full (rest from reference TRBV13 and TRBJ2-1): AAGVIQSPRHLIKEKRETATLKCYPIPRHDTVYWYQQGPGQDPQFLISFYEKMQSDKGSIPDRFSAQQFSDYHSELNMSSLELGDSALYFCASSQIADPYNEQFFGPGTRLTVL.